This entry is about one TCR beta chain. What it binds is unknown. Other DNA sequences in the same sample also yield this CDR3. The CDR3 extends over 13 amino acids. The V and J ends lost 2 bases and 7 bases respectively, with 9 bases between them. Treatment indicated: around 19 received Ad26.COV2.S at low or high dose, single or two shots; about 5 received placebo; per-sample allocation not given. After the first vaccine or placebo injection, samples were drawn on day 63. Within Boston, the person who donated was an adult of 18-55 years. Expression of Wuhan-strain SARS-CoV-2 spike came from the Ad26 vector that formed the vaccine. These data are taken from a study of Ad26.COV2.S vaccination and SARS-CoV-2 variants. Findings and limits, study-wide: Relative to placebo recipients, vaccine recipients exhibited elevated spike-specific TCR breadth.

The assay was immunoSEQ multiplex PCR, and TCRdb's table has in-frame clones only and misses some. The sample records about 680,000 clones, 80% to 90% being singletons. This receptor was obtained from a person between 18 and 65 years old who received the Ad26.COV2.S COVID-19 vaccine or a placebo. The source material was peripheral blood, sampled in a trial of Ad26.COV2.S vaccine versus placebo. This chain links TRBV12-3 or TRBV12-4 with TRBJ1-5, with D tentatively TRBD1 (6 bases). CDR3 coding DNA: TGTGCCAGCAGTTTACAGGGGAGCCAGCCCCAGCATTTT. Protein sequence: CASSLQGSQPQHF.